This T cell receptor (beta chain) was sequenced for a study of blood T cell repertoires in COVID-19. Losses at the gene ends were 1 base for V and 3 bases for J; bases not matched to a gene: 3. The CDR3 runs to 16 residues. Germline V CDR1 and CDR2: LGHNA, YNFKEQ. Profiling relied on immunoSEQ multiplex PCR, and the TCRdb table lists in-frame clones only, not all of them. There are almost 100,000 clones in the sample; more than 75% occur only once, and approximately 10% lies in the top ten. The sequencing sample was made of peripheral blood. The rearrangement joins TRBV4-2 to TRBJ2-1, with TRBD2 matching over 10 bases. This TCR was recovered from a man over 45 with acute or convalescent COVID-19. CDR3: CASSQGTSGYYNEQFF. In DNA form, the CDR3 reads TGTGCCAGCAGCCAAGGGACTAGCGGTTACTACAATGAGCAGTTCTTC.